This T cell receptor beta chain was obtained from a study of cytomegalovirus exposure and HLA in healthy donors. Trimming removed 11 bases at V and 5 bases at J, with 15 bases between. CDR1 is MNHEY and CDR2 is SMNVEV in the germline V gene (reference sequence). This CDR3 spans 13 amino acids. Notes on this clone: Its target is unknown.

Study-wide results and caveats: Per a prior analysis, the majority of TCR beta V segments were productive roughly 87% or roughly 30% of the time.

PCR used 60 Vbeta primers and 13 Jbeta primers. Profiled with immunoSEQ multiplex PCR; TCRdb holds only in-frame clones, not every one. This table holds some 160,000 clones, roughly 80% found once. Sequenced input: PBMCs. This chain links TRBV27 with TRBJ2-2, with D possibly TRBD1 on 5 matching bases. The receptor comes from a man aged 50 to 59 in good health and CMV-seropositive. The CDR3 DNA reads as TGTGCCGGCACCGACAGTCCTACCGGGGAGCTGTTTTTT. It yields the protein CAGTDSPTGELFF.